This TCR beta chain was found in a study of cytomegalovirus exposure and HLA in healthy donors. Points from the study as a whole: The investigators catalogued under 200 TCR beta chains as cytomegalovirus-associated. Earlier analysis found most TCR beta V segments productive about 87% or about 30% of the time. It was in a later analysis that TCR association rates were seen to vary by HLA locus, highest for DRB1 and lowest for HLA-C.

As for this clone: As yet, its antigen is unknown.

Vbeta (60) and Jbeta (13) primers were used in the PCR. Here immunoSEQ multiplex PCR was the method, and the copy in TCRdb shows in-frame clones only, minus some. The sample includes 100,000 to 150,000 clones, 60% to 80% of them seen just once. The germline V gene encodes CDR1 MNHNS and CDR2 SASEGT. V was pared by 6 bases and J by 7 bases, with 12 bases of the junction left unmatched. This CDR3 has 15 residues. The gene calls are TRBV6-1 and TRBJ2-1, with 7 positions matching TRBD2. Sequencing was carried out using PBMCs. The sequence came from a man aged 50-59 years in good health and CMV-seropositive. This chain's CDR3 is CASRWGGEVRNEQFF. CDR3 DNA: TGTGCCAGCAGGTGGGGGGGGGAAGTACGGAATGAGCAGTTCTTC.